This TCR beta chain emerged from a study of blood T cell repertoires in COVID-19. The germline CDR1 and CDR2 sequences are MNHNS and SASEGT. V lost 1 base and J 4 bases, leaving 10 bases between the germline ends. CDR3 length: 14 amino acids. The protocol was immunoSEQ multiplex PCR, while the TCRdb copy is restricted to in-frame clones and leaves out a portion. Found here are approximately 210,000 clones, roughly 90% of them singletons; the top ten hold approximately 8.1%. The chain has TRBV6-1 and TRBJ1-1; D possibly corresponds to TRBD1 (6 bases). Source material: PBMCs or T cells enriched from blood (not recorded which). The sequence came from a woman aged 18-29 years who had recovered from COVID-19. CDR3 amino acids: CASSEDQGFTEAFF. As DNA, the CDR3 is TGTGCCAGCAGTGAAGACCAGGGGTTCACTGAAGCTTTCTTT.